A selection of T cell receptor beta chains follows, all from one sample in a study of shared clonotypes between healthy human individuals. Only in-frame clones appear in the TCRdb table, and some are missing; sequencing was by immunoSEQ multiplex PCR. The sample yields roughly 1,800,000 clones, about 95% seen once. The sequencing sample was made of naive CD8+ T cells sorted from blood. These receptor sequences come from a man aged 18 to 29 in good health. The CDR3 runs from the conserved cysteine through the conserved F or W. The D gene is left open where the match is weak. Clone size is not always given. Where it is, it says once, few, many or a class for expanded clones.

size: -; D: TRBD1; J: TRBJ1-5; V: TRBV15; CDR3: CATCDNRGRINQPQHF; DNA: TGTGCCACCTGCGATAACAGGGGGAGGATCAATCAGCCCCAGCATTTT
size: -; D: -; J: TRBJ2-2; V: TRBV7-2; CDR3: CASSPRWRERTGELFF; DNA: TGTGCCAGCAGCCCTCGCTGGAGGGAGCGGACCGGGGAGCTGTTTTTT
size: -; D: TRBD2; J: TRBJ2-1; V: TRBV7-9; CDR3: CASRDGTSGLNEQFF; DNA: TGTGCCAGCAGGGACGGGACTAGCGGCCTAAATGAGCAGTTCTTC
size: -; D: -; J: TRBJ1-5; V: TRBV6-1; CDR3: CASGGREGNQPQHF; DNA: TGTGCCAGCGGGGGCAGGGAGGGCAATCAGCCCCAGCATTTT
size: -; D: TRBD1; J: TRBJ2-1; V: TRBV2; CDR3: CASSGKGAISYNEQFF; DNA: TGTGCCAGCAGTGGGAAGGGGGCCATCTCCTACAATGAGCAGTTCTTC
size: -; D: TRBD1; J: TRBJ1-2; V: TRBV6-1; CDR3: CASSETRRGANGYTF; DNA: TGTGCCAGCAGTGAAACCCGCAGGGGGGCGAATGGCTACACCTTC
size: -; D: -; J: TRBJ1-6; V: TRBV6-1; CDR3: CASSEIIKGLYSPLHF; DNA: TGTGCCAGCAGTGAAATTATAAAGGGGCTTTATTCACCCCTCCACTTT
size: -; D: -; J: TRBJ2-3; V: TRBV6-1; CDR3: CASSENMGGDTQYF; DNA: TGTGCCAGCAGTGAGAACATGGGGGGAGATACGCAGTATTTT
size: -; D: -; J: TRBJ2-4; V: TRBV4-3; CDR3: CASSQDKGLGNIQYF; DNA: TGCGCCAGCAGCCAAGACAAGGGGTTGGGAAACATTCAGTACTTC
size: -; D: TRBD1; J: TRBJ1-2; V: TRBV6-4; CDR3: CATFTYRDRGPQGYGYTF; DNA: TGTGCCACCTTCACTTACCGGGACAGGGGGCCTCAGGGCTATGGCTACACCTTC
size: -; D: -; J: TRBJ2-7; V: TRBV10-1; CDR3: CASSDRAGEQYF; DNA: TGCGCCAGCAGTGACAGGGCCGGCGAGCAGTACTTC
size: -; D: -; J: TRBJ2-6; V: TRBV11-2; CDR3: CASSGNGGQDLSGANVLTF; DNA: TGTGCCAGCAGCGGAAACGGGGGGCAGGACCTCTCTGGGGCCAACGTCCTGACTTTC
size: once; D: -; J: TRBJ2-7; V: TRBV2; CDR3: CASRRAVYEQYF; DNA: TGTGCCAGCAGGAGGGCAGTCTACGAGCAGTACTTC
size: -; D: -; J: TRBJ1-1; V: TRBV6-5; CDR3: CASTTIRRNTEAFF; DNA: TGTGCCAGCACTACGATCAGACGGAACACTGAAGCTTTCTTT
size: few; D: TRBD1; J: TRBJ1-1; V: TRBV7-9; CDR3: CASSEDRANTEAFF; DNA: TGTGCCAGCAGCGAGGACAGGGCGAACACTGAAGCTTTCTTT
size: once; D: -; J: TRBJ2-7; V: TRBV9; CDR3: CASSPQGSEQYF; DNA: TGTGCCAGCAGCCCCCAGGGGTCCGAGCAGTACTTC
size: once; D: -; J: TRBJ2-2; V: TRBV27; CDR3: CATTFGGGTERTGELFF; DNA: TGTGCCACCACCTTCGGCGGAGGAACAGAAAGGACCGGGGAGCTGTTTTTT
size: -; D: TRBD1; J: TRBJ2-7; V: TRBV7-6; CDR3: CASSTSPGGPPYEQYF; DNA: TGTGCCAGCAGCACCAGCCCAGGGGGCCCCCCCTACGAGCAGTACTTC